This T cell receptor (beta chain) was found in a study of blood T cell repertoires in COVID-19. Study background: Samples of COVID-19 (acute and convalescent) were obtained from the United States, Italy and Spain. Sources were T cells, B-cell-depleted T cells, or PBMCs; the material itself was cDNA or gDNA.

Looked up from germline, CDR1 is SGHAT and CDR2 is FQNNGV. This CDR3 comprises 15 residues. Trimming cost V 8 bases and J 6 bases; bases outside gene matches: 10. Authors' data handling: Nucleated cell number was recorded as an estimate derived from reference gene primer amplification. This table comes from immunoSEQ multiplex PCR, and its TCRdb copy is limited to in-frame clones, with some not included. The V and J calls and clone size come from that table; D and trimming were worked out from the DNA. The sample shows roughly 140,000 clones, 60% to 85% of them seen only once. Sequenced: peripheral blood. The sequence came from a woman aged 60-75 years with acute or convalescent COVID-19. This chain connects TRBV11-2 to TRBJ2-1, with 10 bases lining up with TRBD2. The CDR3 protein is CASPISGRAPNEQFF. DNA of the CDR3: TGTGCCAGCCCGATAAGCGGGAGGGCCCCCAATGAGCAGTTCTTC.